The 24 T cell receptor beta chains below come from one sample, sequenced in a study of T-cell memory formation after mild COVID-19. TCRdb passed the 5' RACE reads through MiXCR, listing each CDR3 protein once. The sample contains hundreds of thousands of distinct CDR3 sequences, about 16% of which appear only once. Sequencing used PBMCs or a T cell subset sorted from them (not recorded which). Every receptor here comes from a man younger than 35 who had mild COVID-19 (a few samples of this study predate the infection). Cell type and time point are not known.

This chain links TRBV18 with TRBJ2-3; 7 bases map to TRBD1. The CDR3 has 15 residues. Per the germline V gene, CDR1 is KGHSH and CDR2 is LQKENI. V gave up 4 bases and J gave up 1 base; unmatched junction bases: 5. CDR3 sequence (DNA): TGTGCCAGCTCACTATGGACAGGACGCACAGATACGCAGTATTTT. As protein: CASSLWTGRTDTQYF.

This chain uses TRBV5-1 with TRBJ2-7; TRBD2 aligns across 7 bases. The J segment lost 6 bases and the V segment lost 4 bases, leaving 10 bases of the junction unmatched. The germline CDR1 and CDR2 sequences are SGHRS and YFSETQ. The CDR3 has 14 residues. The chain's CDR3 is CASSGGSPLREQYF. The CDR3 DNA reads as TGCGCCAGCAGCGGCGGGAGCCCCCTCCGCGAGCAGTACTTC.

Only a few counts were recorded for this clonotype. The CDR3 reads CASSTRGPHEQYF. CDR3 nucleotides: TGTGCCAGCAGCACGAGGGGACCCCACGAGCAGTACTTC. The gene calls are TRBV7-9 and TRBJ2-7, with D possibly being TRBD1 or TRBD2 (5 bases each). Between the trimmed V and J ends, which lost 5 bases and 5 bases, there was a span of 13 bases. The germline CDR1 and CDR2 sequences are SEHNR and FQNEAQ (reference sequence). This CDR3 comprises 13 residues.

The sample holds a few counts of this clonotype. The V call is TRBV7-9, the J call TRBJ1-5, with D possibly TRBD1 on 5 matching bases. V was cut by 5 bases and J by 6 bases, with 20 bases left in between. Germline CDR1 SEHNR, CDR2 FQNEAQ (reference sequence). The length of the CDR3 is 16 residues. The CDR3 DNA reads TGTGCCAGCAGCCCCGGGGAGGGGCATCGCAGTCAGCCCCAGCATTTT. Its protein product is CASSPGEGHRSQPQHF. Full variable domain (missing parts from reference TRBV7-9 and TRBJ1-5): DTGVSQNPRHKITKRGQNVTFRCDPISEHNRLYWYRQTLGQGPEFLTYFQNEAQLEKSRLLSDRFSAERPKGSFSTLEIQRTEQGDSAMYLCASSPGEGHRSQPQHFGDGTRLSIL.

This clonotype occurred a few times. The chain combines TRBV28 with TRBJ2-1, with 11 positions matching TRBD2. In germline, CDR1 is MDHEN, CDR2 SYDVKM. The CDR3 extends over 17 amino acids. Germline trimming cut 6 bases from V and 8 bases from J; bases unmatched to any gene: 15. The CDR3, as DNA: TGTGCCAGCAGCCGACCGGGACTAGCGGACCGCCGTGATGAGCAGTTCTTC. Translating it yields CASSRPGLADRRDEQFF.

This clonotype was detected only a few times. The chain joins TRBV9 to TRBJ2-2; D remains ambiguous. The CDR3 has 16 residues. The V gene lost 2 bases and the J gene lost 7 bases, with 18 bases spanning the gap. CDR1 is SGDLS, CDR2 YYNGEE, per germline. The CDR3 here is CASSVSGKIPIGELFF. CDR3 bases: TGTGCCAGCAGCGTCTCCGGAAAGATACCTATCGGGGAGCTGTTTTTT.

In its sample, this clonotype was seen many times. The chain uses TRBV6-4 and TRBJ2-6; TRBD1 aligns across 9 bases. Trimming at V came to 4 bases and at J to 2 bases, leaving 3 bases not matched to a gene. CDR3 length equals 16 residues. Germline CDR1 and CDR2: MRHNA and SNTAGT. Here the CDR3 DNA reads TGTGCCAGCAGTGTGACAGGGGGAGCTGGGGCCAACGTCCTGACTTTC. It codes for CASSVTGGAGANVLTF.

There are a few counts of this clonotype. The J gene is TRBJ2-3, the V gene TRBV29-1; possibly TRBD2 for D (5 bases). Trimming stripped 4 bases from V and 0 bases from J, with 20 bases between. Germline V gives CDR1 SQVTM, CDR2 ANQGSEA. This CDR3 is built from 17 residues. Here the CDR3 reads CSVGRGVTTSSTDTQYF. CDR3 nucleotides: TGCAGCGTTGGCCGTGGGGTGACTACATCTAGCACAGATACGCAGTATTTT.

This sequence joins TRBV2 and TRBJ1-2; possible D gene TRBD1, 5 bases. The CDR3 has 16 amino acids. Germline assignment: CDR1 SNHLY and CDR2 FYNNEI. V gave up 3 bases and J gave up 4 bases, with 18 bases separating them. In nucleotides, the CDR3 is TGTGCCAGCAGTGAGAGGGGTTCGGCCTTAAGCTATGGCTACACCTTC. Translation gives CASSERGSALSYGYTF.

V and J are TRBV6-2 or TRBV6-3 and TRBJ2-1, with TRBD2 identical over 7 bases. The CDR3 sequence is 13 residues long. The junction had 6 bases not matched to a gene; V was cut back by 10 bases and J by 3 bases. Germline CDR1 and CDR2: MNHEY and SVGEGT. This CDR3 is CATSSGDYNEQFF. Written as DNA, the CDR3 is TGTGCCACTTCTAGCGGAGACTACAATGAGCAGTTCTTC.

J is TRBJ1-2 and V is TRBV20-1, with TRBD1 matching 9 bases. The CDR3 runs to 15 residues. V shed 6 bases, J shed 2 bases, and the junction held 10 bases outside the gene matches. Germline CDR1 is DFQATT and CDR2 is SNEGSKA (reference sequence). CDR3 residues: CSALIRQGGNYGYTF. The CDR3 nucleotides are TGCAGTGCCTTGATCCGACAGGGGGGGAACTATGGCTACACCTTC.

This rearrangement joins TRBV18 to TRBJ2-7; 10 nucleotides match TRBD1. J was trimmed by 6 bases and V by 1 base; bases with no gene match: 9. Germline values: CDR1 KGHSH, CDR2 LQKENI. The CDR3 runs 16 residues. CDR3 region: CASSPRDRGRAGEQYF. In DNA form, the CDR3 reads TGTGCCAGCTCACCACGAGACAGGGGGCGCGCTGGCGAGCAGTACTTC.

V and J are TRBV6-5 and TRBJ2-1; TRBD1 is a possible D gene (5 bases). The CDR3 covers 16 residues. Germline CDR1 reads MNHEY; CDR2 reads SVGAGI. Trimming took 6 bases from V and 4 from J, leaving 19 bases between them. For the CDR3, the DNA is TGTGCCAGCAGCTCGTCGAACAGGCGCAGGTACAATGAGCAGTTCTTC. It codes for CASSSSNRRRYNEQFF.

This clonotype was counted a few times. V is TRBV9 and J is TRBJ1-2; no clear D. The CDR3 spans 12 residues. The germline CDR1 and CDR2 sequences are SGDLS and YYNGEE. V dropped 5 bases and J dropped 3 bases, with 8 bases sitting between them. CDR3: CASSGRDYGYTF. The CDR3 nucleotides are TGTGCCAGCAGTGGACGGGACTATGGCTACACCTTC.

This clonotype has just a few counts. The chain uses TRBV7-3 and TRBJ1-1; the D gene is possibly TRBD1 (5 bases). The CDR3 covers 13 residues. Trimming cost V 5 bases and J 7 bases, with 14 bases left between them. CDR1 SGHTA and CDR2 FQGTGA come from the germline V gene. CDR3 nucleotide sequence: TGTGCCAGCAGCCCGATGGGGGGTAGTGAAGCTTTCTTT. The encoded protein is CASSPMGGSEAFF.

This clonotype was counted a few times. The J gene is TRBJ1-6, the V gene TRBV12-3 or TRBV12-4; 7 bases fit TRBD1. The trim removed 6 bases at V and 6 bases at J, leaving 5 bases unmatched. The CDR3 consists of 14 residues. The CDR3 loop reads CASRTTGFNSPLHF. The CDR3 nucleotides are TGTGCCAGCAGGACGACAGGGTTTAATTCACCCCTCCACTTT.

The chain carries TRBV5-1 and TRBJ1-1; no definite D call. V was cut by 4 bases and J by 8 bases, with 18 bases left in between. The length of the CDR3 is 14 residues. Germline V CDR1 and CDR2: SGHRS, YFSETQ. CDR3 protein: CASSPASSTKEAFF. The CDR3 nucleotides are TGCGCCAGCAGCCCGGCGAGTTCGACCAAGGAAGCTTTCTTT.

The rearrangement uses TRBV4-3 and TRBJ1-5; no clear D gene. The germline gives CDR1 LGHNA, CDR2 YSLEER. The ends were cut back, 0 bases at V and 5 bases at J, with 11 bases in the middle. This CDR3 has 15 residues. The CDR3 sequence is CASSQDGAVDQPQHF. In DNA form, the CDR3 reads TGCGCCAGCAGCCAAGATGGCGCAGTTGATCAGCCCCAGCATTTT.

The chain links TRBV6-5 to TRBJ1-2, with D possibly TRBD1 on 5 matching bases. This CDR3 comprises 15 residues. Germline V gene sequence: CDR1 MNHEY, CDR2 SVGAGI. Trimming took 7 bases from V and 3 from J, leaving 18 bases between them. This CDR3 is CASNPGPGQDYGYTF. The DNA for the CDR3 is TGTGCCAGCAACCCGGGTCCAGGACAAGACTATGGCTACACCTTC.

This clonotype has a count of ten or more. The genes are TRBV29-1 and TRBJ2-3; D could derive from TRBD1 or TRBD2 (5 bases each). CDR1 and CDR2 (germline): SQVTM, ANQGSEA. V was shortened by 2 bases and J by 2 bases, with 11 bases between the two germline ends. This CDR3 is built from 14 residues. The CDR3 is CSVEFGAATDTQYF. The CDR3 DNA reads as TGCAGCGTTGAATTCGGGGCCGCCACAGATACGCAGTATTTT.

This clonotype was seen only a few times. The chain joins TRBV12-3 or TRBV12-4 to TRBJ1-1, with 9 bases identical to TRBD1. This CDR3 contains 17 residues. The J segment lost 0 bases and the V segment lost 5 bases, leaving 10 bases of the junction unmatched. CDR3 DNA sequence: TGTGCCAGCAGTCCTCGGGACAGGGTTTCTATGAACACTGAAGCTTTCTTT. This sequence encodes CASSPRDRVSMNTEAFF.

This clonotype was picked up many times. The V call is TRBV20-1, the J call TRBJ1-1; maybe TRBD1 (5 bases). Trimming took off 6 bases at V and 4 bases at J, with 15 bases between the two ends. Germline assignment: CDR1 DFQATT and CDR2 SNEGSKA (reference sequence). The CDR3 runs 13 residues. CDR3 in amino acids: CSASRGESTEAFF. For the CDR3, the DNA is TGCAGTGCCAGTCGGGGGGAGAGCACTGAAGCTTTCTTT.

CDR3 nucleotide sequence: TGTGCCACCAGCAGAGATCCGGGGGGCGGCTATGGCTACACCTTC. Translated, it gives CATSRDPGGGYGYTF. The chain couples TRBV15 to TRBJ1-2, with D possibly being TRBD1 (6 bases). Germline-derived CDR1 and CDR2 are LNHNV and YYDKDF (reference sequence). Trimming cost V 0 bases and J 4 bases, with 12 bases left between them. The CDR3 is made up of 15 amino acids. Full variable domain (missing parts from reference TRBV15 and TRBJ1-2): DAMVIQNPRYQVTQFGKPVTLSCSQTLNHNVMYWYQQKSSQAPKLLFHYYDKDFNNEADTPDNFQSRRPNTSFCFLDIRSPGLGDTAMYLCATSRDPGGGYGYTFGSGTRLTVV.

This clonotype was picked up a small number of times. V is TRBV6-2 or TRBV6-3 and J is TRBJ2-3, with D possibly matching TRBD1 (5 bases). The CDR3 spans 15 residues. V was cut by 5 bases and J by 0 bases, with 12 bases left in between. Germline V CDR1 and CDR2: MNHEY, SVGEGT. This chain's CDR3 is CASSVQGASTDTQYF. As DNA, the CDR3 is TGTGCCAGCAGTGTCCAGGGCGCCAGCACAGATACGCAGTATTTT.